One and the same sample provided the 5 T cell receptor beta chains below, sequenced in a study of cytomegalovirus exposure and HLA in healthy donors. The PCR was carried out with 60 Vbeta primers and 13 Jbeta primers. TCRdb's table, derived via immunoSEQ multiplex PCR, lists solely in-frame clones and lacks some. Here the sample spans some 120,000 clones, about 80% being singletons. Source material: PBMCs. The receptors were gathered from a man in his thirties or forties in good health and CMV-seropositive.

The chain couples TRBV10-1 to TRBJ1-5; D possibly corresponds to TRBD1 (5 bases). Germline CDR1 is WNHNN and CDR2 is SYGVQD (reference sequence). Trimming left V 2 bases short and J 3 bases short, with 14 bases between. The CDR3 length is 16 residues. The CDR3 nucleotides are TGCGCCAGCAGTGAGAGGCTACAGGAATCCAATCAGCCCCAGCATTTT. It is translated as CASSERLQESNQPQHF.

A single count supports this clone. The chain is built from TRBV11-3 and TRBJ2-7; 7 positions match TRBD1. CDR3 length: 12 residues. After removal of 5 bases from V and 7 bases from J, the junction contained 5 bases not matched to a gene. Germline V gene lookup returns CDR1 SGHNT and CDR2 YENEEA. CDR3 residues: CASSPDRREQYF. The DNA of the CDR3 is TGTGCCAGCAGCCCGGACAGGCGGGAGCAGTACTTC.

The sample holds a few counts of this clone. This sequence joins TRBV6-5 and TRBJ2-1, with 8 bases identical to TRBD1. The CDR3 loop spans 15 amino acids. V lost 2 bases to trimming and J lost 9 bases; unmatched junction nucleotides: 9. CDR1 and CDR2 (germline): MNHEY, SVGAGI. The CDR3 sequence: CASSYLQTGAGEQFF. Here the CDR3 DNA reads TGTGCCAGCAGTTACCTGCAGACAGGGGCGGGTGAGCAGTTCTTC.

The chain links TRBV10-3 to TRBJ1-6, with D perhaps TRBD1 (5 bases). The CDR3 covers 15 residues. Germline CDR1 is ENHRY and CDR2 is SYGVKD. V was trimmed by 0 bases and J by 7 bases, leaving 10 bases between them. CDR3 protein: CAISESSGRNSPLHF. CDR3 in DNA: TGTGCCATCAGTGAGTCGTCAGGGCGGAATTCACCCCTCCACTTT.

Details on this clone: As the CDR3 is not closed by the conserved phenylalanine or tryptophan, this likely results from a read error. CDR3 nucleotides: TGTGCCAGCAGCTTAGGGACAGGGGCTAACGCTGAAGCTTTCTCT. Its translation: CASSLGTGANAEAFS. J is TRBJ1-1 and V is TRBV11-2; TRBD1 matches at 9 bases. Trimming at V came to 1 base and at J to 6 bases, leaving 6 bases not matched to a gene. Germline CDR1 is SGHAT and CDR2 is FQNNGV. This CDR3 spans 15 amino acids.